This T cell receptor (beta chain) comes out of a study of OX40 agonist ivuxolimab in advanced cancers. Turning to the study itself: Ivuxolimab is an agonistic anti-OX40 (CD134) antibody, and patients were treated with it. The group had a mean age of approximately 60 years, ranged from about 20 to 90, and was around 82% male.

No patient had autoimmune disease or received systemic immunosuppression. Patients had blood sampled at baseline and again on cycle 4 day 1 and cycle 7 day 1. Generated by immunoSEQ multiplex PCR, the TCRdb table keeps only in-frame clones and is missing some. The table records tens of thousands of clones, around 87% of them present only once. The CDR3 extends over 15 amino acids. Germline V gene lookup returns CDR1 MNHNS and CDR2 SASEGT. The V and J ends lost 6 bases and 0 bases respectively, with 12 bases between them. This clone has a handful of counts. The sample here was CD4+ or CD8+ T cells sorted from blood, taken in a trial of the OX40 agonist ivuxolimab. This clonotype was sampled from an adult with an advanced solid tumor such as melanoma, head and neck, liver or kidney cancer. This rearrangement joins TRBV6-1 to TRBJ2-4; D is uncertain. In DNA form, the CDR3 reads TGTGCCAGCAGGAGAGAGAGGTCAGCCAAAAACATTCAGTACTTC. Protein product: CASRRERSAKNIQYF.